This record looks at one T cell receptor (beta chain) sequence and its context. Antigen unknown. These data originate in a study of cytomegalovirus exposure and HLA in healthy donors. Regarding the study as a whole: Per a later analysis, HLA-associated TCR beta chains showed more clonal expansion than other, equally common TCR beta chains. For most TCR beta V segments, an earlier analysis put the productive rate at about 90% or about 30% of the time.

Among the donors, all were healthy bone marrow donors. CDR1 and CDR2 from the germline V gene are MDHEN and SYDVKM. The CDR3 is made up of 11 amino acids. V lost 6 bases and J 11 bases, leaving 13 bases between the germline ends. Amplification used 60 Vbeta primers and 13 Jbeta primers. Profiled with immunoSEQ multiplex PCR; TCRdb holds only in-frame clones, not every one. The table lists 200,000 to 250,000 clones, about 70% of them singletons. The V and J genes are TRBV28 and TRBJ1-1; D remains ambiguous. Sequencing input: PBMCs. The TCR sequence derives from a woman aged 30 to 39 in good health and CMV-seronegative. The CDR3 DNA is TGTGCCAGCAGCCCCGACTTTGACGCTTTCTTT. It yields the protein CASSPDFDAFF.